One and the same sample provided the 27 T cell receptor beta chains below, sequenced in a study of OX40 agonist ivuxolimab in advanced cancers. Repertoires were generated with immunoSEQ multiplex PCR, while TCRdb's copy carries only in-frame clones and drops some. The sample yields 82,000 or so clones, 80% to 95% seen once. Sequencing was performed on CD4+ or CD8+ T cells sorted from blood, taken in a trial of the OX40 agonist ivuxolimab. The receptors were gathered from an adult with an advanced solid tumor such as melanoma, head and neck, liver or kidney cancer.

This chain uses TRBV5-4 with TRBJ1-4; perhaps TRBD1 as D (6 bases). Per the germline V gene, CDR1 is SGHNT and CDR2 is YYREEE (reference sequence). V lost 6 bases to trimming and J lost 7 bases, with 16 bases between them. The CDR3 runs 14 residues. The CDR3 coding sequence is TGTGCCAGCACCCTTGGGGGGGGCGGTGAAAAACTGTTTTTT. It encodes CASTLGGGGEKLFF.

V and J are TRBV20-1 and TRBJ1-3; D is unclear. This CDR3 has 11 amino acids. The germline V gene encodes CDR1 DFQATT and CDR2 SNEGSKA (reference sequence). The ends were cut back, 6 bases at V and 7 bases at J, with 10 bases in the middle. CDR3 residues: CSAPQGNTIYF. The CDR3 DNA reads TGCAGTGCACCACAAGGGAACACCATATATTTT.

The chain uses TRBV30 and TRBJ1-2; TRBD1 agrees at 8 bases. With 3 bases clipped from V and 6 bases from J, the junction kept 9 bases outside the gene matches. The CDR3 consists of 14 residues. Germline values: CDR1 GTSNPN, CDR2 SVGIG (reference sequence). CDR3 sequence reads: CAWSVPETGDGYTF. DNA for the CDR3: TGTGCCTGGAGCGTACCCGAGACAGGGGATGGCTACACCTTC.

The chain has TRBV19 and TRBJ1-4; D is undetermined. The germline V and J ends were trimmed by 3 bases and 3 bases, with 11 bases remaining between them. Per germline, CDR1 LNHDA and CDR2 SQIVND (reference sequence). CDR3 length: 15 residues. The CDR3 sequence is CASSIYVGSNEKLFF. The CDR3 coding sequence is TGTGCCAGTAGTATTTATGTCGGATCTAATGAAAAACTGTTTTTT.

V and J are TRBV19 and TRBJ2-7, with D possibly matching TRBD2 (6 bases). The CDR3 consists of 14 residues. Trimming stripped 3 bases from V and 2 bases from J, with 11 bases between. Per the germline V gene, CDR1 is LNHDA and CDR2 is SQIVND (reference sequence). CDR3 nucleotide sequence: TGTGCCAGTAGTATGGGAGGACGGGCCTACGAGCAGTACTTC. Its translation: CASSMGGRAYEQYF.

The V call is TRBV5-1, the J call TRBJ1-5, with D possibly matching TRBD1 (6 bases). This CDR3 region has 15 residues. The V end lost 4 bases, the J end lost 5 bases, and 16 bases lay between the germline ends. CDR1 is SGHRS, CDR2 YFSETQ, per germline. CDR3 bases: TGCGCCAGCAGCGCGGGGGCAGGGGCAGATCAGCCCCAGCATTTT. Translating it yields CASSAGAGADQPQHF.

The chain links TRBV7-3 to TRBJ2-1; possibly TRBD1 for D (5 bases). The CDR3 runs to 15 residues. Germline CDR1 is SGHTA and CDR2 is FQGTGA. Deletions cut 2 bases from V and 5 bases from J, with 13 bases between. The CDR3 region has the DNA TGTGCCAGCAGCTTATCGCATGGGGCTCACAATGAGCAGTTCTTC. Encoded protein: CASSLSHGAHNEQFF. The full variable domain, completed using reference TRBV7-3 and TRBJ2-1, is GAGVSQTPSNKVTEKGKYVELRCDPISGHTALYWYRQSLGQGPEFLIYFQGTGAADDSGLPNDRFFAVRPEGSVSTLKIQRTERGDSAVYLCASSLSHGAHNEQFFGPGTRLTVL.

The CDR3 DNA follows: TGTGCCAGTCCTGGGGCCTCTGGAAACACCATATATTTT. Protein product: CASPGASGNTIYF. The chain uses TRBV19 and TRBJ1-3; TRBD1 is a possible D gene (5 bases). This CDR3 comprises 13 residues. Germline V CDR1 and CDR2: LNHDA, SQIVND (reference sequence). The germline V and J ends were trimmed by 8 bases and 0 bases, with 8 bases remaining between them.

This chain links TRBV25-1 with TRBJ2-3; D is unclear. V was cut by 2 bases and J by 0 bases, with 9 bases left in between. The CDR3 runs 15 residues. Germline CDR1 and CDR2: MGHDK and SYGVNS. The CDR3 loop is CASSEVGPSTDTQYF. CDR3 in DNA: TGTGCCAGCAGTGAAGTAGGACCTAGCACAGATACGCAGTATTTT.

Only one count was recorded for this clone. The rearrangement links TRBV10-3 to TRBJ1-1, with D possibly matching TRBD1 (5 bases). This CDR3 has 14 amino acids. CDR1 ENHRY and CDR2 SYGVKD come from the germline V gene. The V end lost 3 bases, the J end lost 4 bases, and 12 bases lay between the germline ends. CDR3 bases: TGTGCCATCAGTGATAGGGGACCGGGCACTGAAGCTTTCTTT. Protein sequence: CAISDRGPGTEAFF.

J is TRBJ1-2 and V is TRBV30; D is possibly TRBD1 (6 bases). Looked up from germline, CDR1 is GTSNPN and CDR2 is SVGIG (reference sequence). V lost 7 bases, J lost 2 bases, and 20 bases lay in between. This CDR3 has 15 residues. The CDR3: CASSMTRDTNYGYTF. The CDR3 region has the DNA TGTGCCTCGTCTATGACCCGGGACACCAACTATGGCTACACCTTC.

The rearrangement links TRBV6-1 to TRBJ1-6, with D possibly matching TRBD1 (5 bases). V dropped 6 bases and J dropped 7 bases, with 10 bases sitting between them. CDR1 and CDR2 (germline): MNHNS, SASEGT. CDR3 length: 13 amino acids. The CDR3, as DNA: TGTGCCAGCAGCGGGACGGCCAATTCACCCCTCCACTTT. Translated, it gives CASSGTANSPLHF.

The gene calls are TRBV6-6 and TRBJ1-5; possibly TRBD1 for D (6 bases). The CDR3 has 15 residues. CDR1 MNHNY and CDR2 SVGAGI come from the germline V gene (reference sequence). Trimming took 8 bases from V and 3 from J, leaving 17 bases between them. The CDR3 sequence is CASGPQRGVNQPQHF. The CDR3 DNA sequence: TGTGCCAGCGGGCCTCAGAGGGGGGTCAATCAGCCCCAGCATTTT.

The V and J genes are TRBV5-1 and TRBJ2-3; D gene uncertain. CDR3 length: 12 residues. The germline V gene has CDR1 SGHRS and CDR2 YFSETQ. V shed 4 bases and J shed 2 bases, with 5 bases lying between them. The CDR3 sequence: CASSQNTDTQYF. DNA for the CDR3: TGCGCCAGCAGCCAGAACACAGATACGCAGTATTTT.

The CDR3 region has the DNA TGTGCCTGGACTAGGGAGGGATCTAATGAAAAACTGTTTTTT. Translating it yields CAWTREGSNEKLFF. V gene TRBV30 combines with J gene TRBJ1-4; no reliable D call. From germline, CDR1 is GTSNPN and CDR2 SVGIG (reference sequence). V lost 4 bases to trimming and J lost 3 bases, with 12 bases between them. The CDR3 has 14 amino acids.

The chain links TRBV6-6 to TRBJ2-5; TRBD2 matches at 8 bases. The CDR3 loop spans 16 amino acids. V trimming: 2 bases; J trimming: 5 bases; junction bases outside the gene matches: 10. CDR1 is MNHNY, CDR2 SVGAGI, per germline (reference sequence). CDR3 protein: CASSYDSFLAGETQYF. In DNA form, the CDR3 reads TGTGCCAGCAGTTACGACTCGTTTCTAGCGGGTGAGACCCAGTACTTC.

The chain is built from TRBV25-1 and TRBJ1-5; a possible D gene is TRBD1 (5 bases). Trimming removed 2 bases from V and 0 bases from J, with 8 bases in between. The CDR3 is 15 amino acids. Germline CDR1 and CDR2: MGHDK and SYGVNS. The CDR3: CASSEARDSNQPQHF. The CDR3 DNA sequence: TGTGCCAGCAGTGAAGCCAGGGATAGCAATCAGCCCCAGCATTTT.

V gene TRBV5-1 combines with J gene TRBJ1-2; 7 positions agree with TRBD1. Germline V gene sequence: CDR1 SGHRS, CDR2 YFSETQ. The CDR3 is 14 amino acids. Unmatched junction bases numbered 8, after V lost 2 bases and J lost 7 bases. This CDR3 reads CASSFVEGARGYTF. The DNA of the CDR3 is TGCGCCAGCAGCTTCGTCGAGGGGGCGCGTGGCTACACCTTC.

The genes are TRBV6-6 and TRBJ2-3; no firm D call. The CDR3 sequence is 15 residues long. CDR1 and CDR2 (germline): MNHNY, SVGAGI (reference sequence). V shed 4 bases and J shed 2 bases, with 13 bases lying between them. The CDR3 sequence is CASSSAEDLTDTQYF. Here the CDR3 DNA reads TGTGCCAGCAGTTCAGCTGAGGACCTCACAGATACGCAGTATTTT.

This sequence joins TRBV2 and TRBJ1-2; D remains ambiguous. V was shortened by 1 base and J by 3 bases, with 6 bases between the two germline ends. This CDR3 region has 13 residues. Germline lookup yields CDR1 SNHLY and CDR2 FYNNEI. CDR3 protein: CASSEEGYYGYTF. The CDR3 region has the DNA TGTGCCAGCAGTGAAGAAGGATACTATGGCTACACCTTC. The variable domain in full, completed from reference TRBV2 and TRBJ1-2, reads EPEVTQTPSHQVTQMGQEVILRCVPISNHLYFYWYRQILGQKVEFLVSFYNNEISEKSEIFDDQFSVERPDGSNFTLKIRSTKLEDSAMYFCASSEEGYYGYTFGSGTRLTVV.

This clone was observed a single time. The chain carries TRBV7-3 and TRBJ2-3; perhaps TRBD1 as D (5 bases). Trimming cost V 5 bases and J 4 bases, with 13 bases left between them. The CDR3 is made up of 14 amino acids. CDR1 and CDR2 (germline): SGHTA, FQGTGA. This CDR3 reads CASSRTTLADTQYF. DNA of the CDR3: TGTGCCAGCAGCAGGACAACATTGGCAGATACGCAGTATTTT. Together with reference TRBV7-3 and TRBJ2-3, the CDR3 gives the full variable domain: GAGVSQTPSNKVTEKGKYVELRCDPISGHTALYWYRQSLGQGPEFLIYFQGTGAADDSGLPNDRFFAVRPEGSVSTLKIQRTERGDSAVYLCASSRTTLADTQYFGPGTRLTVL.

This sequence joins TRBV10-2 and TRBJ2-7; D tentatively reads TRBD1 or TRBD2 (5 bases each). The CDR3 sequence is 16 residues long. Trimming removed 6 bases from V and 0 bases from J, with 18 bases in between. Germline CDR1 and CDR2: WSHSY and SAAADI. The CDR3, as DNA: TGCGCCAGCAGGACCCCGGGACCGGCGGGCTCCTACGAGCAGTACTTC. It encodes CASRTPGPAGSYEQYF.

The rearrangement links TRBV11-2 to TRBJ2-7; D not resolved. From germline, CDR1 is SGHAT and CDR2 FQNNGV. The CDR3 consists of 12 residues. Trimming removed 1 base at V and 7 bases at J, with 8 bases between. The CDR3 is CASSLGLGEQYF. The CDR3 DNA reads TGTGCCAGCAGCTTAGGACTGGGTGAGCAGTACTTC.

The V gene is TRBV11-3, the J gene TRBJ2-1, with D possibly TRBD2 on 6 matching bases. The germline V gene has CDR1 SGHNT and CDR2 YENEEA. Deletions cut 4 bases from V and 8 bases from J, with 21 bases between. The CDR3 has 16 amino acids. This CDR3 reads CASSSVGGRNKDEQFF. CDR3 DNA sequence: TGTGCCAGCAGCTCCGTGGGGGGACGTAATAAGGATGAGCAGTTCTTC.

The J gene is TRBJ2-3, the V gene TRBV11-3; TRBD1 matches 7 bases. The CDR3 has 15 amino acids. The germline V gene has CDR1 SGHNT and CDR2 YENEEA. After removal of 4 bases from V and 0 bases from J, the junction contained 4 bases not matched to a gene. The CDR3 DNA sequence: TGTGCCAGCAGCTGGCGACAGGGAAGCACAGATACGCAGTATTTT. Protein sequence: CASSWRQGSTDTQYF.

The rearrangement uses TRBV5-1 and TRBJ1-1, with no clear D. The CDR3 is 13 amino acids. Germline V lookup: CDR1 SGHRS, CDR2 YFSETQ. V shed 4 bases and J shed 3 bases, with 10 bases lying between them. The CDR3 DNA follows: TGCGCCAGCAGCGTTGACCACTACACTGAAGCTTTCTTT. Encoded protein: CASSVDHYTEAFF.

This sequence joins TRBV29-1 and TRBJ2-2; 7 bases map to TRBD1. V lost 6 bases and J lost 8; bases outside the gene matches: 6. The germline V gene encodes CDR1 SQVTM and CDR2 ANQGSEA. The length of the CDR3 is 12 residues. The CDR3 nucleotides are TGCAGCGTCGTGAGGGGGCAGGGGGAGCTGTTTTTT. Amino acids: CSVVRGQGELFF.